This TCR beta chain was captured by sequencing in a study of blood T cell repertoires in COVID-19. Generated by immunoSEQ multiplex PCR, the TCRdb table keeps only in-frame clones and is missing some. This sample has some 150,000 clones, with approximately 84% found just once. The V gene lost 1 base and the J gene lost 4 bases, with 11 bases spanning the gap. In germline, CDR1 is MDHEN, CDR2 SYDVKM. CDR3 length: 14 amino acids. This sequence originates from a man in his forties or fifties who had recovered from COVID-19. V gene TRBV28 combines with J gene TRBJ2-7; tentative D call: TRBD2 (7 bases). Sequenced: peripheral blood. The CDR3 bases are TGTGCCAGCAGTTTATCGGGGGGCGGGTACGAGCAGTACTTC. It translates to CASSLSGGGYEQYF. Complete variable domain (other parts from reference TRBV28 and TRBJ2-7): DVKVTQSSRYLVKRTGEKVFLECVQDMDHENMFWYRQDPGLGLRLIYFSYDVKMKEKGDIPEGYSVSREKKERFSLILESASTNQTSMYLCASSLSGGGYEQYFGPGTRLTVT.